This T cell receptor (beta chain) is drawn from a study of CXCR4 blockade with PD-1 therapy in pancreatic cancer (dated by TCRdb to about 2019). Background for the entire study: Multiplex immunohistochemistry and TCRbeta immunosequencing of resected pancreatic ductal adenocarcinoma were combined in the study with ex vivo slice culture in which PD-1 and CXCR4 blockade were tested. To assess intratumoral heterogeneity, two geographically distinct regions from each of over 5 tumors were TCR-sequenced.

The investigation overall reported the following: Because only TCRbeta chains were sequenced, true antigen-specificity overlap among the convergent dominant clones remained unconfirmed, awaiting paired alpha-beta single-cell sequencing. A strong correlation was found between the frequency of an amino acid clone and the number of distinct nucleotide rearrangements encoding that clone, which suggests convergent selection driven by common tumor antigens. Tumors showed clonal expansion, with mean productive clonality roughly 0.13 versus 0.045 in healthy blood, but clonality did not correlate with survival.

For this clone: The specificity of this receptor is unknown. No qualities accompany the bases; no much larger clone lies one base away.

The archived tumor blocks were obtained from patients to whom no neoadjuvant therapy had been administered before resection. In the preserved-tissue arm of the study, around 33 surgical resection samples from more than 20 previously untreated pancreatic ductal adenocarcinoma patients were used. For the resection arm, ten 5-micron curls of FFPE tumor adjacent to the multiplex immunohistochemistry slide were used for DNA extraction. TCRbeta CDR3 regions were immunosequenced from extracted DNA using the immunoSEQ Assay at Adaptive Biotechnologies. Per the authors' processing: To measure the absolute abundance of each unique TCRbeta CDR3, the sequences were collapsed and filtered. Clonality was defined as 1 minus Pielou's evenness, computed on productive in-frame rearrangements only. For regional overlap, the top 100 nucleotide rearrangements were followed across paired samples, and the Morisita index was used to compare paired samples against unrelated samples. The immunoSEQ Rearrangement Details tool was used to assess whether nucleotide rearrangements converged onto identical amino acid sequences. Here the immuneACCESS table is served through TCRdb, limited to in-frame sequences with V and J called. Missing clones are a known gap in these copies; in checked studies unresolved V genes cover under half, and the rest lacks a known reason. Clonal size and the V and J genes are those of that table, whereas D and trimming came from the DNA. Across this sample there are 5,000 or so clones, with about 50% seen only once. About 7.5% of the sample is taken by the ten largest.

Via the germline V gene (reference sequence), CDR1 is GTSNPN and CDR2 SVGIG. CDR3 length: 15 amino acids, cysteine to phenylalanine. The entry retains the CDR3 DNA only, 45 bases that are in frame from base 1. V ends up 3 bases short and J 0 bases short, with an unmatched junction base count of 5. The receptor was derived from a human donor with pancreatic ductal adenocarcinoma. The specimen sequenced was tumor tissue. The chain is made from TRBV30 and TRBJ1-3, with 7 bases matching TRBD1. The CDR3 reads CAWSRDSGSGNTIYF. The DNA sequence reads TGTGCCTGGAGCCGGGACAGTGGCTCTGGAAACACCATATATTTT.